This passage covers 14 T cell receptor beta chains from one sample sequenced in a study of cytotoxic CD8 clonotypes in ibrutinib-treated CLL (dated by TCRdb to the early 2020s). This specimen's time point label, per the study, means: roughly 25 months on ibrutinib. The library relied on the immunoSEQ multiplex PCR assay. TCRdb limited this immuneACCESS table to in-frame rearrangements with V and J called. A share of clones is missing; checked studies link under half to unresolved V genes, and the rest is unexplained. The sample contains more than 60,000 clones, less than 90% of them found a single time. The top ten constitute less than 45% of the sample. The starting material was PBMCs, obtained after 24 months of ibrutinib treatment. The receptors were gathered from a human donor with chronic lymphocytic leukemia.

CDR3 bases: TGTGCCAGCAGTCCGGGACGGCTGGGGGATGAGCAGTTCTTC. It is translated as CASSPGRLGDEQFF. The chain uses TRBV2 and TRBJ2-1, with D tentatively TRBD1 or TRBD2 (5 bases each). The CDR3 extends over 14 amino acids. Trimming pared 5 bases from V and 8 bases from J, leaving 16 bases between. Germline V gene data show CDR1 as SNHLY and CDR2 as FYNNEI.

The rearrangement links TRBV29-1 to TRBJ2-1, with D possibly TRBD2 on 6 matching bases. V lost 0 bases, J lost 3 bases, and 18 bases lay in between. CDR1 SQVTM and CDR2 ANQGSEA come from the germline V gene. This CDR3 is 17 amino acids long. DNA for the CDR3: TGCAGCGTTGAAGATCGCTTCGGGGCGGGAAACTACAATGAGCAGTTCTTC. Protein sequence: CSVEDRFGAGNYNEQFF.

CDR3 amino acids: CASSTWTSGRGLRNEQFF. CDR3 bases: TGTGCCAGCAGCACGTGGACTAGCGGGAGGGGGCTTCGAAATGAGCAGTTCTTC. This sequence joins TRBV9 and TRBJ2-1; TRBD2 aligns across 15 bases. Germline V gene data show CDR1 as SGDLS and CDR2 as YYNGEE. V was clipped by 4 bases and J by 7 bases; unmatched bases: 12. This CDR3 spans 18 amino acids.

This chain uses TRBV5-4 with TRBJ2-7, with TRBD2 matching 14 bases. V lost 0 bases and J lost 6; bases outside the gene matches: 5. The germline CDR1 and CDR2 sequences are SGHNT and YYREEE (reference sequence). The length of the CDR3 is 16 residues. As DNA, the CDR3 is TGTGCCAGCAGCTTGGATCTCGGACTAGCGGGAGGCGAGCAGTACTTC. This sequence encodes CASSLDLGLAGGEQYF.

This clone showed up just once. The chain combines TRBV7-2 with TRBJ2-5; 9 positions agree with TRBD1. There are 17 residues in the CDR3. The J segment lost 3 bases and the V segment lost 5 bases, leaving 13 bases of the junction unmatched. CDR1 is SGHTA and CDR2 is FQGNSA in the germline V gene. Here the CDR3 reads CASSRNAGQGAEETQYF. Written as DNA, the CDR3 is TGTGCCAGCAGCCGAAATGCGGGACAGGGAGCAGAAGAGACCCAGTACTTC.

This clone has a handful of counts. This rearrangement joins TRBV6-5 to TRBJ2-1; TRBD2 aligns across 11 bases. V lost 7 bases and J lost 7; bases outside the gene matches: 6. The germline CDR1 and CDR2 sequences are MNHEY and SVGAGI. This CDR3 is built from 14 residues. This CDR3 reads CASTLVAGGNEQFF. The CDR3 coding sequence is TGTGCCAGCACGTTGGTAGCGGGAGGGAATGAGCAGTTCTTC.

The CDR3, as DNA: TGCGCCAGCAGCCAAGCGGGATGGGGACAGGGCCCTCAATTGGACTATGGCTACACCTTC. It codes for CASSQAGWGQGPQLDYGYTF. The chain has TRBV4-1 and TRBJ1-2, with 9 positions matching TRBD1. The CDR3 spans 20 residues. In germline, CDR1 is MGHRA, CDR2 YSYEKL. The ends lost 1 base at V and 3 bases at J; junction bases unmatched: 18.

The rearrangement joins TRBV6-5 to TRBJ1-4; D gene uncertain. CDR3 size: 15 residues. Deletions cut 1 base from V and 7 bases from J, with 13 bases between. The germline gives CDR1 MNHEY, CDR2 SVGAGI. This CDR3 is CASSYLRVGPEKLFF. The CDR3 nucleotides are TGTGCCAGCAGTTACTTGAGGGTGGGTCCTGAAAAACTGTTTTTT.

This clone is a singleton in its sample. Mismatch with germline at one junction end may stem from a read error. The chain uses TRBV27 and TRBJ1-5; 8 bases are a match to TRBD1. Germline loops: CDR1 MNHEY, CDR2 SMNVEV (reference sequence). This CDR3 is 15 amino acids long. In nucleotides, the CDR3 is TGTGCCAGCAGCCGGACAGGGAACGATAATCCGCCCCAGCATTTT. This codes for CASSRTGNDNPPQHF.

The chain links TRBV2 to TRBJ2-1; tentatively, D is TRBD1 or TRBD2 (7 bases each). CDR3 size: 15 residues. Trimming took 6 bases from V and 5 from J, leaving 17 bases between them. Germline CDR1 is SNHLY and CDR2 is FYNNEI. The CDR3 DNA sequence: TGTGCCAGCAGCGAGTGGGCAGGGGGGGACAATGAGCAGTTCTTC. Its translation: CASSEWAGGDNEQFF.

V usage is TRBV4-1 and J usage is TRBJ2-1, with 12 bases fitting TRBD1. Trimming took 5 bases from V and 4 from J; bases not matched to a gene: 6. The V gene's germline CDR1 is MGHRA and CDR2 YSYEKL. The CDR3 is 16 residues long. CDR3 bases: TGCGCCAGCAGCACGGGGACAGGGGGCTATTACAATGAGCAGTTCTTC. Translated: CASSTGTGGYYNEQFF.

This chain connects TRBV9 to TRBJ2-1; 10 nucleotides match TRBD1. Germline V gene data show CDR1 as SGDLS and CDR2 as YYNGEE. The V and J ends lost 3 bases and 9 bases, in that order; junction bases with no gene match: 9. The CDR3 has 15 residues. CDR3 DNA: TGTGCCAGCAGCGACCGGGACAGGGGAAGAGGTGAGCAGTTCTTC. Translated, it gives CASSDRDRGRGEQFF.

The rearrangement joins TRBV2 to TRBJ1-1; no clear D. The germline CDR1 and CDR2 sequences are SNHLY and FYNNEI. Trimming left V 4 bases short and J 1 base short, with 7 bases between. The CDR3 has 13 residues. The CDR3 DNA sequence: TGTGCCAGCAGTGTCTCAAGGAACACTGAAGCTTTCTTT. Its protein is CASSVSRNTEAFF.

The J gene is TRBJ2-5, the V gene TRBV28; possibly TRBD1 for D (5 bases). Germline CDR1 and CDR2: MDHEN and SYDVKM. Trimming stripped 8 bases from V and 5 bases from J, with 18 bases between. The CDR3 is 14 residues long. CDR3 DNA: TGTGCCAGCCGGGCAGGGCAGGTCCGGGAGACCCAGTACTTC. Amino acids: CASRAGQVRETQYF.